Listed below are T cell receptor beta chains from one sample, sequenced in a study of type 1 regulatory T cells. TCRdb passed the reads through MiXCR, listing each CDR3 protein once. In the table there are 80,000 to 100,000 distinct CDR3 sequences, roughly a third of which are singletons. The material sequenced was CD4+ T cells, either the whole sample or a sorted fraction (not recorded which). The receptors stem from a human donor in good health. Both conserved end residues are part of each CDR3. A D gene is named only where the DNA matches it firmly. Size values are once, few and many counts, or a class for expanded clones, and some rows have none.

d_gene,abundance,v_gene,j_gene,CDR3aa,CDR3nt
TRBD1,.,TRBV7-2,TRBJ1-6,CASSLAQTGTSPLHF,TGTGCCAGCAGCTTAGCCCAGACAGGGACTTCACCCCTCCACTTT
.,few,TRBV29-1,TRBJ1-5,CSARDGGNQPQHF,TGCAGCGCACGGGACGGGGGCAATCAGCCCCAGCATTTT
.,few,TRBV3-1,TRBJ2-2,CASSQALGTGELFF,TGTGCCAGCAGCCAAGCTTTGGGGACCGGGGAGCTGTTTTTT
TRBD1,few,TRBV4-1,TRBJ1-4,CASWDRINEKLFF,TGCGCCAGCTGGGACAGAATTAATGAAAAACTGTTTTTT
TRBD1,few,TRBV6-1,TRBJ2-5,CASRQISGGGETQYF,TGTGCCAGCAGGCAGATTTCAGGGGGCGGAGAGACCCAGTACTTC
.,few,TRBV27,TRBJ2-6,CASSLFSSGANVLTF,TGTGCCAGCAGTTTATTCAGCTCCGGGGCCAACGTCCTGACTTTC
.,.,TRBV5-4,TRBJ2-3,CASSPTPPGATDTQYF,TGTGCCAGCAGCCCCACACCCCCCGGCGCAACCGATACGCAGTATTTT
.,.,TRBV5-1,TRBJ2-5,CASSLRTRRETQYF,TGCGCCAGCAGCTTGAGAACTAGGAGAGAGACCCAGTACTTC
TRBD2,few,TRBV20-1,TRBJ2-2,CSARIQGGAGELFF,TGCAGTGCTAGAATCCAGGGAGGGGCCGGGGAGCTGTTTTTT
.,few,TRBV20-1,TRBJ1-4,CSARGGSGSPEKLFF,TGCAGTGCTAGAGGGGGATCAGGGAGTCCTGAAAAACTGTTTTTT
.,few,TRBV18,TRBJ2-2,CASSPPNTGELFF,TGTGCCAGCTCACCTCCCAACACCGGGGAGCTGTTTTTT
.,.,TRBV7-8,TRBJ2-5,CASSYPFRRGNEQETQYF,TGTGCCAGCAGCTACCCCTTCCGTCGGGGGAACGAGCAAGAGACCCAGTACTTC
TRBD1,few,TRBV27,TRBJ2-2,CASSHGTGGISGELFF,TGTGCCAGCTCCCACGGGACAGGGGGCATCTCCGGGGAGCTGTTTTTT
TRBD2,.,TRBV11-2,TRBJ2-2,CASRLPRGSGSLDTGELFF,TGTGCCAGCAGGTTACCAAGAGGTAGCGGGAGCTTGGACACCGGGGAGCTGTTTTTT
.,.,TRBV7-3,TRBJ2-1,CASSRDVSSYNEQFF,TGTGCCAGCAGCCGGGACGTCAGCTCCTACAATGAGCAGTTCTTC
TRBD1,few,TRBV3-1,TRBJ2-3,CASSQVTGIGTDTQYF,TGTGCCAGCAGCCAAGTGACAGGGATCGGCACAGATACGCAGTATTTT
.,.,TRBV30,TRBJ2-3,CAWHVWYCGAWTDTQYF,TGTGCCTGGCACGTATGGTACTGCGGCGCGTGGACAGATACGCAGTATTTT
TRBD2,.,TRBV4-2,TRBJ2-1,CASSQERTSFGYNEQFF,TGTGCCAGCAGCCAAGAGAGGACTAGTTTTGGGTACAATGAGCAGTTCTTC
.,few,TRBV2,TRBJ2-2,CASIRTENTGELFF,TGTGCCAGCATAAGGACAGAGAACACCGGGGAGCTGTTTTTT
.,few,TRBV5-1,TRBJ2-5,CASSLGQLQYF,TGCGCCAGCAGCTTGGGCCAGCTCCAGTACTTC
TRBD2,.,TRBV20-1,TRBJ2-1,CSAASPSGSYNEQFF,TGCAGTGCCGCTTCCCCTAGCGGGTCCTACAATGAGCAGTTCTTC
.,few,TRBV19,TRBJ2-2,CASSAQGTGELFF,TGTGCCAGTAGTGCGCAGGGGACCGGGGAGCTGTTTTTT
.,medium-sized,TRBV15,TRBJ2-2,CATSRVAETGELFF,TGTGCCACCAGCAGAGTAGCGGAGACCGGGGAGCTGTTTTTT
.,few,TRBV25-1,TRBJ2-3,CASSSQRVPADTQYF,TGTGCCAGCAGTTCCCAACGGGTCCCCGCAGATACGCAGTATTTT
TRBD2,few,TRBV20-1,TRBJ2-7,CSARDVRGVALYEQYF,TGCAGTGCTAGGGACGTCCGGGGGGTCGCCCTTTACGAGCAGTACTTC
.,.,TRBV20-1,TRBJ2-5,CSANPGTPQETQYF,TGCAGTGCTAATCCCGGGACTCCGCAAGAGACCCAGTACTTC
TRBD2,.,TRBV10-2,TRBJ2-3,CASSDLAGTDTQYF,TGCGCCAGCAGTGACTTAGCGGGGACAGATACGCAGTATTTT
.,few,TRBV3-1,TRBJ2-7,CASSQAGYEQYF,TGTGCCAGCAGCCAAGCGGGATACGAGCAGTACTTC
.,once,TRBV7-8,TRBJ2-5,CASSSDWGQETQYF,TGTGCCAGCAGTTCTGACTGGGGACAAGAGACCCAGTACTTC